This passage covers 30 T cell receptor beta chains from one sample sequenced in a study of blood T cell repertoires in COVID-19. The table came from immunoSEQ multiplex PCR; TCRdb's copy has only in-frame clones and leaves some out. Here the sample spans roughly 49,000 clones, 85% to 90% being singletons. Sequences were obtained from peripheral blood. All receptors come from a man in his sixties with active COVID-19.

This chain links TRBV5-5 with TRBJ1-2; 9 nucleotides align to TRBD1. Germline V lookup: CDR1 SGHKS, CDR2 YYEKEE (reference sequence). This CDR3 has 13 residues. With V trimmed by 4 bases and J by 8 bases, 6 bases remained unmatched. The CDR3 bases are TGTGCCAGCAGCCGACAGGGGGTATACGGCTACACCTTC. It translates to CASSRQGVYGYTF.

The chain joins TRBV5-1 to TRBJ2-4, with 7 nucleotides matching TRBD2. J lost 7 bases, V lost 5 bases, and 9 bases had no gene match. Germline assignment: CDR1 SGHRS and CDR2 YFSETQ. The CDR3 length is 14 residues. CDR3 nucleotides: TGCGCCAGCAGTTTAGGGACCGGGGGGAACATTCAGTACTTC. Protein: CASSLGTGGNIQYF.

V is TRBV4-1 and J is TRBJ1-1; 7 bases line up with TRBD1. J lost 3 bases, V lost 5 bases, and 9 bases had no gene match. Germline CDR1 reads MGHRA; CDR2 reads YSYEKL. CDR3 size: 15 residues. The CDR3 loop is CASSLSIRGDTEAFF. In DNA, the CDR3 is TGCGCCAGCAGCTTAAGCATCAGGGGGGACACTGAAGCTTTCTTT.

This clone has a single count. The rearrangement uses TRBV28 and TRBJ2-1, with D possibly being TRBD2 (5 bases). CDR1 is MDHEN and CDR2 is SYDVKM in the germline V gene. Trimming took off 3 bases at V and 1 base at J, with 10 bases between the two ends. The CDR3 is 15 residues long. The CDR3 here is CASSFEGRSYNEQFF. CDR3 DNA sequence: TGTGCCAGCAGTTTTGAGGGTAGGTCCTACAATGAGCAGTTCTTC. Supplemented by reference TRBV28 and TRBJ2-1, the full variable domain reads DVKVTQSSRYLVKRTGEKVFLECVQDMDHENMFWYRQDPGLGLRLIYFSYDVKMKEKGDIPEGYSVSREKKERFSLILESASTNQTSMYLCASSFEGRSYNEQFFGPGTRLTVL.

This rearrangement joins TRBV27 to TRBJ1-5; D is ambiguous. This CDR3 is built from 13 residues. CDR1 is MNHEY and CDR2 is SMNVEV in the germline V gene (reference sequence). V shed 6 bases and J shed 4 bases, with 10 bases lying between them. CDR3 DNA sequence: TGTGCCAGCAGCACGGGAAAAAATCAGCCCCAGCATTTT. It encodes CASSTGKNQPQHF.

This rearrangement joins TRBV9 to TRBJ1-1, with 8 positions matching TRBD1. There are 14 residues in the CDR3. The V segment lost 0 bases and the J segment 4 bases; nucleotides outside the gene matches: 2. The V gene's germline CDR1 is SGDLS and CDR2 YYNGEE. CDR3 protein: CASSVGQGATEAFF. For the CDR3, the DNA is TGTGCCAGCAGCGTAGGCCAGGGGGCCACTGAAGCTTTCTTT.

The V call is TRBV28, the J call TRBJ1-5; the D is unclear. CDR1 MDHEN and CDR2 SYDVKM come from the germline V gene. Deletions cut 4 bases from V and 0 bases from J, with 13 bases between. The CDR3 has 16 amino acids. CDR3 DNA: TGTGCCAGCAGTTCACTTCGGGGATATAGCAATCAGCCCCAGCATTTT. The encoded protein is CASSSLRGYSNQPQHF.

The V and J genes are TRBV6-5 and TRBJ1-5, with TRBD1 matching over 7 bases. CDR1 and CDR2 from the germline V gene are MNHEY and SVGAGI. The CDR3 runs to 13 residues. With V trimmed by 7 bases and J by 5 bases, 5 bases remained unmatched. The CDR3 nucleotides read TGTGCCAGCATCGGGACAGCATATCAGCCCCAGCATTTT. The encoded protein is CASIGTAYQPQHF.

The rearrangement links TRBV7-3 to TRBJ2-3, with 11 bases fitting TRBD1. J gave up 5 bases and V 4 bases, and 2 bases lay outside the gene matches. Per the germline V gene, CDR1 is SGHTA and CDR2 is FQGTGA. The CDR3 loop spans 14 amino acids. The CDR3 DNA follows: TGTGCCAGCAGCTGGGGACAGGGGGAAGATACGCAGTATTTT. It codes for CASSWGQGEDTQYF.

Comments on this clone: Other DNA sequences within the sample encode an identical CDR3. CDR3 region: CASSQVNEQYF. As DNA, the CDR3 is TGTGCCAGCAGCCAAGTCAACGAGCAGTACTTC. V gene TRBV3-1 (or the pseudogene TRBV3-2) combines with J gene TRBJ2-7; no firm D call. This CDR3 spans 11 amino acids. Trimming left V 1 base short and J 5 bases short, with 3 bases between. Germline V gene lookup returns CDR1 LGHDT and CDR2 YNNKEL (reference sequence).

Turning to this clone: It is unclear where the CDR3 begins or ends on the DNA, so no DNA is shown, and the CDR3 is as TCRdb lists it. The CDR3 spells CASSYVGQGADF. The J gene is TRBJ1-2, the V gene TRBV6-6; the table's TRBD1 call for D was not verified on the DNA. Germline assignment: CDR1 MNHNY and CDR2 SVGAGI (reference sequence). The CDR3 extends over 12 residues, inclusive of both ends.

The gene calls are TRBV6-5 and TRBJ2-7; no firm D call. Germline V gene lookup returns CDR1 MNHEY and CDR2 SVGAGI. The CDR3 length is 14 residues. V lost 2 bases to trimming and J lost 0 bases, with 8 bases between them. The CDR3, as DNA: TGTGCCAGCAGTTACGCGGATAGCTCCTACGAGCAGTACTTC. Protein product: CASSYADSSYEQYF.

The V call is TRBV7-2, the J call TRBJ1-2; 9 nucleotides align to TRBD1. In germline, CDR1 is SGHTA, CDR2 FQGNSA. The CDR3 length is 16 residues. V lost 4 bases and J lost 7; bases outside the gene matches: 13. CDR3 amino acids: CASSSPAQQGASGYTF. CDR3 nucleotides: TGTGCCAGCAGCTCCCCCGCTCAACAGGGGGCTTCTGGCTACACCTTC.

This chain connects TRBV5-1 to TRBJ1-2; D is undetermined. The CDR3 has 14 residues. Between the trimmed V and J ends, which lost 6 bases and 3 bases, there was a span of 15 bases. The germline V gene has CDR1 SGHRS and CDR2 YFSETQ. The CDR3 is CASTRSSGDYGYTF. The CDR3, as DNA: TGCGCCAGCACAAGATCGTCGGGTGACTATGGCTACACCTTC.

V usage is TRBV19 and J usage is TRBJ1-5, with a possible D match to TRBD1 (5 bases). V was pared by 3 bases and J by 5 bases, with 11 bases between. Per the germline V gene, CDR1 is LNHDA and CDR2 is SQIVND (reference sequence). The CDR3 extends over 14 amino acids. The CDR3: CASSIQGEYQPQHF. CDR3 coding DNA: TGTGCCAGTAGTATTCAGGGCGAATATCAGCCCCAGCATTTT.

V gene TRBV3-1 (or the pseudogene TRBV3-2) combines with J gene TRBJ2-2, with 9 positions matching TRBD1. Germline trimming cut 3 bases from V and 5 bases from J; bases unmatched to any gene: 4. The CDR3 has 15 amino acids. The germline gives CDR1 LGHDT, CDR2 YNNKEL (reference sequence). CDR3 nucleotides: TGTGCCAGCAGCCAGGGGACAGGGAGAACCGGGGAGCTGTTTTTT. Translated, it gives CASSQGTGRTGELFF.

The rearrangement joins TRBV4-1 to TRBJ2-1; 14 bases match TRBD2. The CDR3 spans 15 residues. The germline gives CDR1 MGHRA, CDR2 YSYEKL. Trimming cost V 1 base and J 8 bases; bases outside gene matches: 1. The CDR3 sequence is CASSQGLAGGHEQFF. In DNA, the CDR3 is TGCGCCAGCAGCCAAGGACTAGCGGGAGGGCATGAGCAGTTCTTC.

The rearrangement uses TRBV6-5 and TRBJ1-2; 12 positions match TRBD1. This CDR3 contains 13 residues. The germline V gene encodes CDR1 MNHEY and CDR2 SVGAGI. V shed 10 bases and J 4 bases; nucleotides not matched to a gene: 4. The CDR3 is CATGTGGGYGYTF. CDR3 DNA sequence: TGTGCCACCGGGACAGGGGGCGGCTATGGCTACACCTTC.

This rearrangement joins TRBV30 to TRBJ2-7; D uncertain. The CDR3 totals 13 residues. V was cut by 0 bases and J by 6 bases, with 12 bases left in between. From germline, CDR1 is GTSNPN and CDR2 SVGIG (reference sequence). CDR3 sequence: CAWSVHGSGEQYF. The CDR3 DNA follows: TGTGCCTGGAGTGTACATGGATCGGGCGAGCAGTACTTC.

The rearrangement links TRBV7-9 to TRBJ1-2, with D uncertain. This CDR3 is 13 amino acids long. Germline-derived CDR1 and CDR2 are SEHNR and FQNEAQ (reference sequence). Trimming took 6 bases from V and 2 from J, leaving 10 bases between them. For the CDR3, the DNA is TGTGCCAGCAGTTACCGACAAAACTATGGCTACACCTTC. As protein: CASSYRQNYGYTF.

The J gene is TRBJ1-5, the V gene TRBV2; 9 nucleotides line up with TRBD1. Germline CDR1 and CDR2: SNHLY and FYNNEI. The V segment lost 7 bases and the J segment 5 bases; nucleotides outside the gene matches: 6. The CDR3 is 14 residues long. As DNA, the CDR3 is TGTGCCAGCAACAGGGGGCAAGGTGATCAGCCCCAGCATTTT. Translation: CASNRGQGDQPQHF. Full variable domain (outside the CDR3, taken from reference TRBV2 and TRBJ1-5): EPEVTQTPSHQVTQMGQEVILRCVPISNHLYFYWYRQILGQKVEFLVSFYNNEISEKSEIFDDQFSVERPDGSNFTLKIRSTKLEDSAMYFCASNRGQGDQPQHFGDGTRLSIL.

The chain links TRBV9 to TRBJ2-3, with a tentative D call TRBD1 (5 bases). Trimming pared 2 bases from V and 5 bases from J, leaving 12 bases between. CDR3 length: 14 residues. Germline CDR1 and CDR2: SGDLS and YYNGEE. DNA for the CDR3: TGTGCCAGCAGCGTCCGATCAGGACAAGATACGCAGTATTTT. Protein sequence: CASSVRSGQDTQYF.

The chain employs TRBV24-1 and TRBJ2-2; D may be TRBD2 (5 bases). Germline V gene data show CDR1 as KGHDR and CDR2 as SFDVKD. The CDR3 covers 16 residues. The ends were cut back, 5 bases at V and 3 bases at J, with 15 bases in the middle. The CDR3 region has the DNA TGTGCCACCAGTGCGAATCGGGGATCGGACACCGGGGAGCTGTTTTTT. It codes for CATSANRGSDTGELFF.

The chain uses TRBV28 and TRBJ1-3, with D tentatively TRBD1 (5 bases). V was shortened by 7 bases and J by 2 bases, with 12 bases between the two germline ends. The CDR3 runs 14 residues. Germline V gives CDR1 MDHEN, CDR2 SYDVKM. The CDR3 coding sequence is TGTGCCAGCACCTCGGGGGGGGCTGGAAACACCATATATTTT. Amino acid sequence: CASTSGGAGNTIYF.

The sample holds one count of this clone. The chain has TRBV5-1 and TRBJ2-1, with 7 bases matching TRBD2. The CDR3 sequence is 19 residues long. With 0 bases clipped from V and 4 bases from J, the junction kept 16 bases outside the gene matches. Germline V CDR1 and CDR2: SGHRS, YFSETQ. CDR3 sequence (DNA): TGCGCCAGCAGCTTGGATCGGGGGGACTCTGGGCGGGATTACAATGAGCAGTTCTTC. It translates to CASSLDRGDSGRDYNEQFF.

The chain uses TRBV19 and TRBJ2-3; TRBD2 agrees at 10 bases. This CDR3 is 16 amino acids long. V dropped 5 bases and J dropped 2; count of bases not matched to a gene: 7. Germline CDR1 is LNHDA and CDR2 is SQIVND (reference sequence). This CDR3 is CASSLRTSGDTDTQYF. CDR3 nucleotides: TGTGCCAGTAGTCTCCGGACTAGCGGAGACACAGATACGCAGTATTTT.

The chain couples TRBV19 to TRBJ1-2; D is possibly TRBD1 (5 bases). V lost 1 base and J 2 bases, leaving 8 bases between the germline ends. In germline, CDR1 is LNHDA, CDR2 SQIVND (reference sequence). The CDR3 loop spans 14 amino acids. As DNA, the CDR3 is TGTGCCAGTAGTATAGCGGGGGTCAACTATGGCTACACCTTC. This sequence encodes CASSIAGVNYGYTF.

Here the CDR3 DNA reads TGTGCCAGCTCACAGACTAGAGCCTACGAGCAGTACTTC. Its translation: CASSQTRAYEQYF. The rearrangement links TRBV18 to TRBJ2-7; the D gene is possibly TRBD2 (6 bases). The CDR3 totals 13 residues. Trimming stripped 4 bases from V and 2 bases from J, with 9 bases between. Germline CDR1 reads KGHSH; CDR2 reads LQKENI.

The rearrangement joins TRBV5-8 to TRBJ2-5, with no clear D. The V end lost 0 bases, the J end lost 3 bases, and 3 bases lay between the germline ends. Germline V lookup: CDR1 SGHTS, CDR2 YDEGEE. CDR3 length: 12 residues. CDR3 DNA: TGTGCCAGCAGCTTGGCCAAAGAGACCCAGTACTTC. This encodes CASSLAKETQYF. Drawing the rest from reference TRBV5-8 and TRBJ2-5, the complete variable domain is EAGVTQSPTHLIKTRGQQATLRCSPISGHTSVYWYQQALGLGLQFLLWYDEGEERNRGNFPPRFSGRQFPNYSSELNVNALELEDSALYLCASSLAKETQYFGPGTRLLVL.

The chain has TRBV11-2 and TRBJ2-2, with TRBD2 matching 9 bases. CDR1 and CDR2 from the germline V gene are SGHAT and FQNNGV. The J segment lost 6 bases and the V segment lost 5 bases, leaving 4 bases of the junction unmatched. The CDR3 spans 14 residues. CDR3 loop: CASSPGTSPGELFF. For the CDR3, the DNA is TGTGCCAGCAGCCCGGGGACTAGCCCCGGGGAGCTGTTTTTT.